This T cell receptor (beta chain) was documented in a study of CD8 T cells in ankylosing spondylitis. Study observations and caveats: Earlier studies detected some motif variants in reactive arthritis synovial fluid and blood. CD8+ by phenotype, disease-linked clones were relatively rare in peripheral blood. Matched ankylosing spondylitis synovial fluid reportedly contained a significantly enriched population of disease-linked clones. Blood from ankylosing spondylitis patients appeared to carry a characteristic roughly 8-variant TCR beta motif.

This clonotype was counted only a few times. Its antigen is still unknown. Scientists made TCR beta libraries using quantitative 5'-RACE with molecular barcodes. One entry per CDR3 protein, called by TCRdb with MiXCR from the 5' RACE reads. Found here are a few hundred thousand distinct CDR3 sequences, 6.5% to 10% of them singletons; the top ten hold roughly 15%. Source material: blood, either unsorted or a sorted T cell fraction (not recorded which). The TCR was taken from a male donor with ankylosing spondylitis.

CDR3 loop: CASSLFDQRTDTQYF. The CDR3 nucleotides read TGCGCCAGCAGCTTGTTCGACCAGCGCACAGATACGCAGTATTTT. The rearrangement links TRBV5-1 to TRBJ2-3; D call uncertain. The CDR3 covers 15 residues. Germline V gene sequence: CDR1 SGHRS, CDR2 YFSETQ. Trimming removed 1 base from V and 1 base from J, with 10 bases in between.